These 31 T cell receptor beta chains were all obtained from the same sample, sequenced in a study of OX40 agonist ivuxolimab in advanced cancers. Sequencing was performed with immunoSEQ multiplex PCR; in TCRdb, only in-frame clones are kept and a portion is missing. Of tens of thousands of clones in the sample, around 90% were seen once. This sample comprised CD4+ or CD8+ T cells sorted from blood, obtained in a trial of the OX40 agonist ivuxolimab. The receptors come from an adult with an advanced solid tumor such as melanoma, head and neck, liver or kidney cancer.

This clone showed up just once. V gene TRBV7-9 combines with J gene TRBJ2-3; 11 positions agree with TRBD2. Looked up from germline, CDR1 is SEHNR and CDR2 is FQNEAQ (reference sequence). There are 16 residues in the CDR3. J gave up 4 bases and V 2 bases, and 5 bases lay outside the gene matches. The CDR3 bases are TGTGCCAGCAGCTTACCGCTAGCGGGGGGCGCAGATACGCAGTATTTT. It codes for CASSLPLAGGADTQYF.

The chain uses TRBV19 and TRBJ2-1; tentatively, D is TRBD2 (5 bases). Trimming stripped 6 bases from V and 3 bases from J, with 18 bases between. The CDR3 has 16 residues. Germline lookup yields CDR1 LNHDA and CDR2 SQIVND (reference sequence). The CDR3: CASRNQPGLHYNEQFF. CDR3 sequence (DNA): TGTGCCAGTAGGAACCAACCCGGACTGCACTACAATGAGCAGTTCTTC.

The rearrangement joins TRBV27 to TRBJ1-1, with D uncertain. The CDR3 runs to 15 residues. CDR1 is MNHEY and CDR2 is SMNVEV in the germline V gene (reference sequence). Between the trimmed V and J ends, which lost 3 bases and 0 bases, there was a span of 11 bases. The CDR3, as DNA: TGTGCCAGCAGTTTCGCGGACTCACTGAACACTGAAGCTTTCTTT. The encoded protein is CASSFADSLNTEAFF.

The rearrangement links TRBV9 to TRBJ2-2; D remains unclear. V lost 0 bases and J lost 8, with 5 bases in between. The CDR3 is made up of 12 amino acids. CDR1 is SGDLS and CDR2 is YYNGEE in the germline V gene. CDR3 nucleotides: TGTGCCAGCAGCGTAGCCGAGGGGGAGCTGTTTTTT. Translation gives CASSVAEGELFF.

This chain joins TRBV11-2 and TRBJ2-3; D remains ambiguous. This CDR3 is built from 13 residues. Germline CDR1 is SGHAT and CDR2 is FQNNGV. V lost 6 bases and J 5 bases, leaving 12 bases between the germline ends. The CDR3 DNA is TGTGCCAGCAGGTTTCCGGAGATAGATACGCAGTATTTT. Protein sequence: CASRFPEIDTQYF.

V gene TRBV13 combines with J gene TRBJ2-1; TRBD2 agrees at 14 bases. The CDR3 is 18 residues long. Trimming cost V 4 bases and J 1 base; bases outside gene matches: 6. CDR1 is PRHDT and CDR2 is FYEKMQ in the germline V gene (reference sequence). Here the CDR3 reads CASSSGLAGDVSYNEQFF. The CDR3, as DNA: TGTGCCAGCAGCTCGGGACTAGCGGGAGACGTGTCCTACAATGAGCAGTTCTTC.

J is TRBJ2-2 and V is TRBV5-6; D not resolved. The CDR3 totals 14 residues. Looked up from germline, CDR1 is SGHDT and CDR2 is YYEEEE. V was clipped by 4 bases and J by 5 bases, with 12 bases between them. Here the CDR3 DNA reads TGTGCCAGCAGCCTACTCCCCGGGACCGGGGAGCTGTTTTTT. This translates into CASSLLPGTGELFF.

This clone was picked up a small number of times. The chain joins TRBV6-6 to TRBJ2-3; D possibly corresponds to TRBD1 (5 bases). The ends were cut back, 5 bases at V and 4 bases at J, with 13 bases in the middle. The CDR3 extends over 14 amino acids. CDR1 is MNHNY and CDR2 is SVGAGI in the germline V gene (reference sequence). CDR3 DNA: TGTGCCAGCAGTAGGGGTTCCGCGGCAGATACGCAGTATTTT. It specifies CASSRGSAADTQYF.

J is TRBJ2-1 and V is TRBV29-1; TRBD1 matches at 7 bases. The CDR3 sequence is 13 residues long. Per the germline V gene, CDR1 is SQVTM and CDR2 is ANQGSEA. The J segment lost 8 bases and the V segment lost 4 bases, leaving 8 bases of the junction unmatched. CDR3 nucleotide sequence: TGCAGCGTTGTGGTTCAAGGGGGCCATGAGCAGTTCTTC. Translated, it gives CSVVVQGGHEQFF.

The chain employs TRBV7-6 and TRBJ1-1, with D uncertain. Germline assignment: CDR1 SGHVS and CDR2 FNYEAQ. The CDR3 loop spans 13 amino acids. V dropped 0 bases and J dropped 2 bases, with 4 bases sitting between them. The CDR3 DNA sequence: TGTGCCAGCAGCTTAGCGCTCAACACTGAAGCTTTCTTT. Its protein is CASSLALNTEAFF.

The genes are TRBV27 and TRBJ1-2, with D maybe TRBD1 (5 bases). Trimming shortened V by 2 bases and J by 0 bases, and 7 bases separated the two germline ends. CDR3 size: 14 residues. Per the germline V gene, CDR1 is MNHEY and CDR2 is SMNVEV (reference sequence). CDR3 sequence reads: CASSLQGTNYGYTF. CDR3 bases: TGTGCCAGCAGTTTACAGGGAACTAACTATGGCTACACCTTC.

The chain employs TRBV2 and TRBJ2-7, with D unresolved. The V end was cut by 1 base, the J end by 12 bases, with 13 bases between. The CDR3 totals 12 residues. Germline values: CDR1 SNHLY, CDR2 FYNNEI. The CDR3 here is CASSEVPPTWYV. CDR3 DNA sequence: TGTGCCAGCAGTGAAGTCCCACCGACATGGTACGTC.

Only a few counts were recorded for this clone. The V and J genes are TRBV28 and TRBJ1-1, with D unresolved. The CDR3 contains 13 residues. Trimming removed 2 bases at V and 4 bases at J, with 8 bases between. CDR1 is MDHEN, CDR2 SYDVKM, per germline. The CDR3 coding sequence is TGTGCCAGCAGTTTAAGGGAAGCCACTGAAGCTTTCTTT. Amino acids: CASSLREATEAFF.

V and J are TRBV28 and TRBJ1-2; D gene ambiguous. The CDR3 covers 14 residues. Trimming shortened V by 8 bases and J by 2 bases, and 15 bases separated the two germline ends. Germline values: CDR1 MDHEN, CDR2 SYDVKM. In DNA, the CDR3 is TGTGCCAGCCTCTCAACCCTTCGGAACTATGGCTACACCTTC. Its translation is CASLSTLRNYGYTF.

This chain connects TRBV28 to TRBJ2-7; D gene ambiguous. CDR1 and CDR2 from the germline V gene are MDHEN and SYDVKM. Between the trimmed V and J ends, which lost 3 bases and 4 bases, there was a span of 13 bases. The CDR3 consists of 14 residues. Written as DNA, the CDR3 is TGTGCCAGCAGTTTGCAGCTACGGCAATACGAGCAGTACGTC. It yields the protein CASSLQLRQYEQYV.

V is TRBV28 and J is TRBJ2-7; 8 nucleotides agree with TRBD1. CDR1 MDHEN and CDR2 SYDVKM come from the germline V gene. Trimming removed 10 bases from V and 3 bases from J; junction bases left unmatched: 5. The CDR3 has 12 amino acids. CDR3 sequence reads: CATGTGVYEQYV. CDR3 sequence (DNA): TGTGCCACCGGGACAGGAGTCTACGAGCAGTACGTC.

The chain links TRBV28 to TRBJ2-2; TRBD1 agrees at 7 bases. From germline, CDR1 is MDHEN and CDR2 SYDVKM. This CDR3 contains 14 residues. J gave up 6 bases and V 7 bases, and 8 bases lay outside the gene matches. CDR3 bases: TGTGCCAGCACCGTTACAGGGGACGCCGGGGAGCTGTTTTTT. It encodes CASTVTGDAGELFF.

The chain carries TRBV14 and TRBJ2-7; 8 nucleotides agree with TRBD1. CDR3 length: 17 amino acids. V trimming: 1 base; J trimming: 2 bases; junction bases outside the gene matches: 10. The germline V gene encodes CDR1 SGHDN and CDR2 FVKESK. CDR3 sequence: CASSQGLQGVYPYEQYF. The CDR3 DNA reads as TGTGCCAGCAGCCAAGGCCTACAGGGGGTTTACCCCTACGAGCAGTACTTC.

This chain uses TRBV4-1 with TRBJ1-2, with D hard to call. Germline V gene data show CDR1 as MGHRA and CDR2 as YSYEKL. Between the trimmed V and J ends, which lost 4 bases and 4 bases, there was a span of 16 bases. This CDR3 contains 15 residues. The CDR3 region is CASSLNGLSVYGYTF. The CDR3 DNA follows: TGCGCCAGCAGCCTGAATGGACTTTCTGTCTATGGCTACACCTTC.

The table lists this clone with a few counts. The same CDR3 also results from other DNA sequences found in this sample. The V and J genes are TRBV7-3 and TRBJ2-3; 10 bases are a match to TRBD2. This CDR3 has 16 residues. Unmatched junction bases numbered 5, after V lost 4 bases and J lost 1 base. The germline gives CDR1 SGHTA, CDR2 FQGTGA. CDR3 nucleotide sequence: TGTGCCAGCAGCTCCTATGGGACTAGCGGCACAGATACGCAGTATTTT. Translated, it gives CASSSYGTSGTDTQYF.

V gene TRBV7-6 combines with J gene TRBJ1-2, with 8 bases identical to TRBD1. Germline V gives CDR1 SGHVS, CDR2 FNYEAQ. The CDR3 is 15 amino acids. With 0 bases clipped from V and 6 bases from J, the junction kept 6 bases outside the gene matches. In DNA form, the CDR3 reads TGTGCCAGCAGCTTAGCCGGGGCAGGGGGCGATGGCTACACCTTC. As protein: CASSLAGAGGDGYTF.

The chain couples TRBV7-9 to TRBJ2-2; tentative D call: TRBD1 (6 bases). The CDR3 is 15 residues long. V was shortened by 1 base and J by 0 bases, with 6 bases between the two germline ends. Germline CDR1 and CDR2: SEHNR and FQNEAQ (reference sequence). CDR3 region: CASSLGTANTGELFF. CDR3 coding DNA: TGTGCCAGCAGCTTAGGGACAGCGAACACCGGGGAGCTGTTTTTT.

The rearrangement links TRBV15 to TRBJ1-1; D is ambiguous. The CDR3 is 16 residues long. Germline CDR1 and CDR2: LNHNV and YYDKDF (reference sequence). V was cut by 5 bases and J by 0 bases, with 16 bases left in between. CDR3 bases: TGTGCCACCAGCGTAAGCAACACGGCCTTGAACACTGAAGCTTTCTTT. It is translated as CATSVSNTALNTEAFF.

The J gene is TRBJ2-5, the V gene TRBV7-9; 10 bases agree with TRBD1. In germline, CDR1 is SEHNR, CDR2 FQNEAQ (reference sequence). Germline trimming cut 4 bases from V and 1 base from J; bases unmatched to any gene: 3. The length of the CDR3 is 15 residues. Here the CDR3 reads CASSWRTGGQETQYF. In nucleotides, the CDR3 is TGTGCCAGCAGCTGGCGGACAGGGGGCCAAGAGACCCAGTACTTC.

The chain combines TRBV11-3 with TRBJ1-1; D gene ambiguous. From germline, CDR1 is SGHNT and CDR2 YENEEA. Between the trimmed V and J ends, which lost 5 bases and 1 base, there was a span of 8 bases. The CDR3 is 13 residues long. The CDR3, as DNA: TGTGCCAGCAGCGAAGGAAAGAACACTGAAGCTTTCTTT. Translating it yields CASSEGKNTEAFF. Filled out from reference TRBV11-3 and TRBJ1-1, the complete variable domain reads EAGVVQSPRYKIIEKKQPVAFWCNPISGHNTLYWYLQNLGQGPELLIRYENEEAVDDSQLPKDRFSAERLKGVDSTLKIQPAELGDSAVYLCASSEGKNTEAFFGQGTRLTVV.

In its sample, this clone was seen a few times. J is TRBJ1-1 and V is TRBV6-5, with a possible D match to TRBD1 (6 bases). The CDR3 covers 14 residues. From germline, CDR1 is MNHEY and CDR2 SVGAGI. V shed 3 bases and J shed 1 base, with 9 bases lying between them. CDR3 residues: CASSYPGANTEAFF. The CDR3 DNA follows: TGTGCCAGCAGTTATCCGGGGGCGAACACTGAAGCTTTCTTT.

The rearrangement links TRBV7-9 to TRBJ2-3; D unclear. The length of the CDR3 is 15 residues. Germline loops: CDR1 SEHNR, CDR2 FQNEAQ (reference sequence). V was shortened by 7 bases and J by 0 bases, with 14 bases between the two germline ends. CDR3 sequence reads: CASTHGQYSTDTQYF. CDR3 bases: TGTGCCAGCACCCACGGGCAGTATAGCACAGATACGCAGTATTTT.

The genes are TRBV9 and TRBJ2-2; TRBD1 agrees at 9 bases. J gave up 4 bases and V 4 bases, and 5 bases lay outside the gene matches. The V gene's germline CDR1 is SGDLS and CDR2 YYNGEE. The CDR3 is 15 residues long. The CDR3 spells CASSSTGGGTGELFF. DNA for the CDR3: TGTGCCAGCAGCTCGACAGGGGGAGGCACCGGGGAGCTGTTTTTT.

The chain uses TRBV4-1 and TRBJ2-7, with D perhaps TRBD1 (7 bases). CDR3 length equals 16 residues. The germline V gene encodes CDR1 MGHRA and CDR2 YSYEKL. V shed 0 bases and J shed 6 bases, with 18 bases lying between them. CDR3 region: CASSQEYPQGGSEQYF. CDR3 bases: TGCGCCAGCAGCCAAGAATATCCGCAGGGGGGCTCCGAGCAGTACTTC.

CDR3 protein: CASSQPRGRGQETQYF. The DNA of the CDR3 is TGTGCCAGTTCTCAGCCCCGAGGTCGGGGGCAAGAGACCCAGTACTTC. V gene TRBV2 combines with J gene TRBJ2-5; tentative D call: TRBD2 (6 bases). Trimming removed 9 bases at V and 2 bases at J, with 22 bases between. CDR3 length equals 16 residues. In germline, CDR1 is SNHLY, CDR2 FYNNEI. The full variable domain, its missing parts supplied by reference TRBV2 and TRBJ2-5, is EPEVTQTPSHQVTQMGQEVILRCVPISNHLYFYWYRQILGQKVEFLVSFYNNEISEKSEIFDDQFSVERPDGSNFTLKIRSTKLEDSAMYFCASSQPRGRGQETQYFGPGTRLLVL.

The rearrangement links TRBV27 to TRBJ2-7, with 8 positions matching TRBD2. Trimming took 4 bases from V and 4 from J; bases not matched to a gene: 12. The germline V gene has CDR1 MNHEY and CDR2 SMNVEV (reference sequence). The length of the CDR3 is 16 residues. CDR3 sequence: CASSSSSGDTVYEQYF. The DNA of the CDR3 is TGTGCCAGCAGTTCGAGTAGCGGGGACACGGTTTACGAGCAGTACTTC.